One sample yielded the 14 T cell receptor beta chains listed below, sequenced in a study of blood T cell repertoires in COVID-19. Some clones are missing from TCRdb's copy, which holds only in-frame ones; the method was immunoSEQ multiplex PCR. The sample consists of 240,000 or so clones, over 65% of them appearing once. The sample consisted of peripheral blood. These receptors all come from a woman older than 75 with acute or convalescent COVID-19.

The chain couples TRBV7-9 to TRBJ1-2; D possibly corresponds to TRBD1 (5 bases). This CDR3 region has 16 residues. Per germline, CDR1 SEHNR and CDR2 FQNEAQ (reference sequence). V lost 1 base, J lost 6 bases, and 18 bases lay in between. CDR3 sequence (DNA): TGTGCCAGCAGCTTAGTTGGAGGGGCGGGATCGGATGGCTACACCTTC. Translating it yields CASSLVGGAGSDGYTF.

This clone was observed at least ten times. The CDR3 spells CASSRDRRANEKLFF. The CDR3 nucleotides are TGCGCCAGCAGCAGAGACAGGAGAGCTAATGAAAAACTGTTTTTT. This rearrangement joins TRBV5-1 to TRBJ1-4; a possible D gene is TRBD1 (6 bases). CDR3 length equals 15 residues. V lost 4 bases, J lost 3 bases, and 13 bases lay in between. The germline gives CDR1 SGHRS, CDR2 YFSETQ.

This clone is labeled as medium-sized (0.01 to 0.1%). The chain recombines TRBV6-4 with TRBJ1-5, with 8 positions matching TRBD1. V gave up 4 bases and J gave up 5 bases; unmatched junction bases: 1. The germline V gene has CDR1 MRHNA and CDR2 SNTAGT. The CDR3 is made up of 13 amino acids. CDR3 coding DNA: TGTGCCAGCAGTGTGGACAGGGATCAGCCCCAGCATTTT. Amino acid sequence: CASSVDRDQPQHF.

J is TRBJ1-5 and V is TRBV6-2 or TRBV6-3; the match to TRBD1 covers 7 bases. Trimming cost V 0 bases and J 7 bases; bases outside gene matches: 9. This CDR3 is built from 16 residues. CDR1 and CDR2 from the germline V gene are MNHEY and SVGEGT. The CDR3 sequence: CASSYSTGRFGQPQHF. The CDR3 nucleotides read TGTGCCAGCAGTTACTCGACAGGGAGGTTTGGACAGCCCCAGCATTTT.

The rearrangement links TRBV6-5 to TRBJ2-5; D gene ambiguous. This CDR3 has 11 amino acids. V was shortened by 2 bases and J by 5 bases, with 3 bases between the two germline ends. Germline V lookup: CDR1 MNHEY, CDR2 SVGAGI. The CDR3 DNA reads as TGTGCCAGCAGTTACCGGGAGACCCAGTACTTC. Amino acid sequence: CASSYRETQYF.

The chain has TRBV19 and TRBJ1-1; weak D call: TRBD1 (6 bases). Germline V CDR1 and CDR2: LNHDA, SQIVND (reference sequence). The ends were cut back, 4 bases at V and 8 bases at J, with 14 bases in the middle. The CDR3 has 13 residues. The CDR3 loop is CASSTQGQKEAFF. The CDR3 DNA follows: TGTGCCAGTAGTACACAAGGACAGAAAGAAGCTTTCTTT.

V usage is TRBV7-9 and J usage is TRBJ2-2; 9 bases agree with TRBD1. V was clipped by 8 bases and J by 4 bases; unmatched bases: 8. The CDR3 length is 15 residues. Germline loops: CDR1 SEHNR, CDR2 FQNEAQ (reference sequence). The CDR3 sequence is CASGRQGQGTGELFF. CDR3 bases: TGTGCCAGCGGAAGACAGGGACAGGGCACCGGGGAGCTGTTTTTT.

This clone was seen a few times. The genes are TRBV19 and TRBJ2-5; 9 bases are a match to TRBD2. This CDR3 comprises 17 residues. Looked up from germline, CDR1 is LNHDA and CDR2 is SQIVND (reference sequence). After removal of 1 base from V and 3 bases from J, the junction contained 9 bases not matched to a gene. CDR3 residues: CASSIGRTSAYEETQYF. CDR3 DNA sequence: TGTGCCAGTAGTATAGGCCGGACTAGCGCTTACGAAGAGACCCAGTACTTC.

This clone has ten or more counts. The chain is built from TRBV14 and TRBJ2-7; 8 bases align to TRBD1. CDR3 length: 15 residues. V lost 4 bases and J lost 6; bases outside the gene matches: 11. Germline assignment: CDR1 SGHDN and CDR2 FVKESK. In nucleotides, the CDR3 is TGTGCCAGCAGCCTATCCTTTTCGACAGGGGTCGAGCAGTACTTC. Amino acid sequence: CASSLSFSTGVEQYF.

This clone was seen only a few times. This chain connects TRBV2 to TRBJ1-5; 7 nucleotides align to TRBD1. This CDR3 has 15 residues. The germline gives CDR1 SNHLY, CDR2 FYNNEI. Trimming removed 7 bases from V and 7 bases from J; junction bases left unmatched: 13. Here the CDR3 reads CASTENGAGGQPQHF. CDR3 coding DNA: TGTGCCAGCACCGAAAATGGCGCAGGGGGACAGCCCCAGCATTTT.

CDR3 loop: CASSYSGQGASEKLFF. The CDR3 nucleotides are TGTGCCAGCAGTTACTCGGGACAGGGGGCGTCGGAAAAACTGTTTTTT. The V call is TRBV6-2 or TRBV6-3, the J call TRBJ1-4, with 12 bases identical to TRBD1. Trimming cost V 0 bases and J 8 bases; bases outside gene matches: 4. The CDR3 contains 16 residues. Germline CDR1 is MNHEY and CDR2 is SVGEGT.

This chain links TRBV5-4 with TRBJ2-1; 11 bases agree with TRBD2. V lost 5 bases and J lost 6; bases outside the gene matches: 7. Looked up from germline, CDR1 is SGHNT and CDR2 is YYREEE (reference sequence). The CDR3 is made up of 15 amino acids. The DNA for the CDR3 is TGTGCCAGCAGTCGTCCGGGACTAGCGGCCAATGAGCAGTTCTTC. Translating gives CASSRPGLAANEQFF.

The chain has TRBV3-1 (or the pseudogene TRBV3-2) and TRBJ2-6, with 7 bases identical to TRBD1. The CDR3 is made up of 17 amino acids. The ends lost 3 bases at V and 2 bases at J; junction bases unmatched: 7. Germline assignment: CDR1 LGHDT and CDR2 YNNKEL (reference sequence). The CDR3 coding sequence is TGTGCCAGCAGCCAGTTGAGGACAGGACCTGGGGCCAACGTCCTGACTTTC. Its translation: CASSQLRTGPGANVLTF.

As concerns this clone: The same CDR3 can be traced to other DNA sequences in this sample. The CDR3 sequence is CASSLVPDSSYEQYF. The CDR3 bases are TGTGCCAGCAGCTTAGTTCCGGACAGCTCCTACGAGCAGTACTTC. V usage is TRBV7-2 and J usage is TRBJ2-7, with D perhaps matching TRBD1 (6 bases). The V gene's germline CDR1 is SGHTA and CDR2 FQGNSA. Trimming left V 1 base short and J 0 bases short, with 10 bases between. This CDR3 comprises 15 residues.